These 21 T cell receptor beta chains share one sample of origin, sequenced in a study of T cells in Graves' hyperthyroidism and ophthalmopathy. Researchers amplified the TCR beta CDR3 regions from RNA transcripts. An initial round of RT-PCR targeting the TCR CDR3 relied on the HTBI primer set. MiXCR, applied by TCRdb to the multiplex PCR reads, yields one record per CDR3 protein. The sample contains 600,000 to 900,000 distinct CDR3 sequences, roughly 15% of which appear only once. The specimen sequenced was blood. These receptors came from a man between 18 and 35 years old with Graves' hyperthyroidism.

This clonotype was observed a handful of times. The chain uses TRBV7-3 and TRBJ2-1, with TRBD2 identical over 9 bases. Trimming took 2 bases from V and 8 from J; bases not matched to a gene: 7. From germline, CDR1 is SGHTA and CDR2 FQGTGA. CDR3 size: 15 residues. The CDR3 here is CASSLFSGSSYEQFF. CDR3 DNA sequence: TGTGCCAGCAGCTTATTTAGCGGGAGCAGCTATGAGCAGTTCTTC.

This clonotype was seen at least ten times. The CDR3 loop reads CASSLAQDGTGELFF. As DNA, the CDR3 is TGTGCCAGCAGCTTAGCGCAGGATGGCACCGGGGAGCTGTTTTTT. The V call is TRBV7-9, the J call TRBJ2-2, with no clear D. The germline V and J ends were trimmed by 0 bases and 4 bases, with 9 bases remaining between them. This CDR3 is 15 amino acids long. Germline CDR1 and CDR2: SEHNR and FQNEAQ (reference sequence). Full variable domain (remainder filled in from reference TRBV7-9 and TRBJ2-2): DTGVSQNPRHKITKRGQNVTFRCDPISEHNRLYWYRQTLGQGPEFLTYFQNEAQLEKSRLLSDRFSAERPKGSFSTLEIQRTEQGDSAMYLCASSLAQDGTGELFFGEGSRLTVL.

This clonotype showed up just a few times. This sequence joins TRBV19 and TRBJ1-2; TRBD1 might be the D (6 bases). Trimming stripped 5 bases from V and 8 bases from J, with 12 bases between. CDR1 is LNHDA, CDR2 SQIVND, per germline (reference sequence). This CDR3 is 12 amino acids long. In DNA, the CDR3 is TGTGCCAGTAGTGTTGGGACATGGGGCTACACCTTC. Encoded protein: CASSVGTWGYTF.

This clonotype showed up just a few times. The chain uses TRBV7-9 and TRBJ2-1; 12 bases align to TRBD2. This CDR3 is built from 18 residues. Trimming removed 4 bases from V and 5 bases from J; junction bases left unmatched: 12. Per the germline V gene, CDR1 is SEHNR and CDR2 is FQNEAQ (reference sequence). The CDR3 here is CASSSFLGTSGYNNEQFF. The CDR3 DNA is TGTGCCAGCAGCTCCTTTCTCGGGACTAGCGGGTATAACAATGAGCAGTTCTTC. Full variable domain (outside the CDR3, taken from reference TRBV7-9 and TRBJ2-1): DTGVSQNPRHKITKRGQNVTFRCDPISEHNRLYWYRQTLGQGPEFLTYFQNEAQLEKSRLLSDRFSAERPKGSFSTLEIQRTEQGDSAMYLCASSSFLGTSGYNNEQFFGPGTRLTVL.

This clonotype has more than one count but fewer than ten. CDR3: CASSGATGQGKYEQYF. The CDR3 DNA reads TGTGCCAGCAGCGGCGCCACGGGACAGGGTAAATACGAGCAGTACTTC. The V gene is TRBV5-4, the J gene TRBJ2-7; 9 bases are a match to TRBD1. V lost 4 bases to trimming and J lost 4 bases; unmatched junction nucleotides: 12. This CDR3 contains 16 residues. In germline, CDR1 is SGHNT, CDR2 YYREEE (reference sequence).

The table lists this clonotype with many counts. V and J are TRBV27 and TRBJ1-5, with D possibly matching TRBD1 (6 bases). CDR3 size: 13 residues. V shed 4 bases and J shed 5 bases, with 9 bases lying between them. CDR1 MNHEY and CDR2 SMNVEV come from the germline V gene (reference sequence). In nucleotides, the CDR3 is TGTGCCAGCAGTTACAGGGAATATCAGCCCCAGCATTTT. This codes for CASSYREYQPQHF.

The genes are TRBV10-3 and TRBJ1-1; 7 nucleotides agree with TRBD1. The V and J ends lost 8 bases and 6 bases, in that order; junction bases with no gene match: 15. The CDR3 is 15 amino acids. Per the germline V gene, CDR1 is ENHRY and CDR2 is SYGVKD. This CDR3 reads CAIPRWTGPSAEAFF. CDR3 bases: TGTGCCATCCCCCGTTGGACAGGACCTTCGGCTGAAGCTTTCTTT.

This clonotype was counted ten times or more. V is TRBV24-1 and J is TRBJ2-1; 8 bases are shared with TRBD2. The CDR3 length is 16 residues. V gave up 3 bases and J gave up 5 bases; unmatched junction bases: 8. CDR1 is KGHDR and CDR2 is SFDVKD in the germline V gene. This chain's CDR3 is CATSDPSGSRDNEQFF. The CDR3, as DNA: TGTGCCACCAGTGATCCAAGCGGGAGCCGAGACAATGAGCAGTTCTTC.

The rearrangement joins TRBV9 to TRBJ2-2; no definite D call. The ends were cut back, 4 bases at V and 3 bases at J, with 13 bases in the middle. CDR1 SGDLS and CDR2 YYNGEE come from the germline V gene. The CDR3 is 15 residues long. This CDR3 is CASSPRSLDTGELFF. DNA of the CDR3: TGTGCCAGCAGCCCGCGGAGCTTAGACACCGGGGAGCTGTTTTTT.

This clonotype was found many times. V usage is TRBV30 and J usage is TRBJ2-3; perhaps TRBD2 as D (7 bases). V shed 0 bases and J shed 4 bases, with 14 bases lying between them. The V gene's germline CDR1 is GTSNPN and CDR2 SVGIG (reference sequence). This CDR3 is 15 amino acids long. DNA of the CDR3: TGTGCCTGGAGTGTACTGAGGGGGGGGTCAGATACGCAGTATTTT. This codes for CAWSVLRGGSDTQYF.

This clonotype came up a few times. The genes are TRBV28 and TRBJ1-5; tentatively, D is TRBD1 (5 bases). Trimming shortened V by 8 bases and J by 5 bases, and 13 bases separated the two germline ends. Germline V gene sequence: CDR1 MDHEN, CDR2 SYDVKM. The CDR3 covers 13 residues. CDR3: CASGEGPHQPQHF. The CDR3 coding sequence is TGTGCCAGCGGAGAGGGACCTCATCAGCCCCAGCATTTT.

This clonotype has more than one count but fewer than ten. This rearrangement joins TRBV5-1 to TRBJ2-1; D unresolved. This CDR3 comprises 16 residues. Germline CDR1 and CDR2: SGHRS and YFSETQ. V dropped 0 bases and J dropped 3 bases, with 13 bases sitting between them. CDR3 nucleotide sequence: TGCGCCAGCAGCTTGGGGGAAAAGTTACACTACAATGAGCAGTTCTTC. Amino acid sequence: CASSLGEKLHYNEQFF.

CDR3 sequence (DNA): TGTGCCAGCAGTAGGGACAGTACTGGGGAGCTGTTTTTT. Encoded protein: CASSRDSTGELFF. The V and J genes are TRBV6-1 and TRBJ2-2; 7 bases match TRBD1. The CDR3 runs to 13 residues. Germline loops: CDR1 MNHNS, CDR2 SASEGT. V shed 5 bases, J shed 8 bases, and the junction held 5 bases outside the gene matches.

This sequence joins TRBV5-4 and TRBJ1-1; no clear D gene. The CDR3 length is 13 residues. V gave up 0 bases and J gave up 4 bases, with 7 bases separating them. Germline lookup yields CDR1 SGHNT and CDR2 YYREEE (reference sequence). The DNA of the CDR3 is TGTGCCAGCAGCTTGGCGGAGTTCACTGAAGCTTTCTTT. It specifies CASSLAEFTEAFF.

Comments on this clonotype: This could be a read error, since a much larger clone is one nucleotide away. CDR3 nucleotide sequence: TGTGCCATCAGTTTTCACACGGGGGGCCTGGATCAGCCCCAGCATTTT. As protein: CAISFHTGGLDQPQHF. The chain combines TRBV10-3 with TRBJ1-5; tentatively, D is TRBD1 (6 bases). The germline V and J ends were trimmed by 5 bases and 5 bases, with 19 bases remaining between them. The CDR3 totals 16 residues. Germline CDR1 is ENHRY and CDR2 is SYGVKD.

This rearrangement joins TRBV6-1 to TRBJ1-2; maybe TRBD1 (5 bases). The V end lost 5 bases, the J end lost 5 bases, and 18 bases lay between the germline ends. The CDR3 is 15 amino acids. The germline V gene has CDR1 MNHNS and CDR2 SASEGT. The CDR3 DNA reads as TGTGCCAGCAGTTCGGGACCTTCGTCGGGATATGGCTACACCTTC. Translated, it gives CASSSGPSSGYGYTF.

There are many counts of this clonotype. The V and J genes are TRBV30 and TRBJ2-7, with D perhaps TRBD1 (5 bases). Trimming took 4 bases from V and 0 from J, leaving 7 bases between them. The CDR3 totals 12 residues. CDR1 is GTSNPN and CDR2 is SVGIG in the germline V gene (reference sequence). The CDR3 nucleotides are TGTGCCTGGAAGGACAACTCCTACGAGCAGTACTTC. Amino acids: CAWKDNSYEQYF.

This clonotype was seen many times. This chain connects TRBV18 to TRBJ1-2; TRBD1 aligns across 10 bases. Unmatched junction bases numbered 6, after V lost 0 bases and J lost 8 bases. The CDR3 is 15 amino acids. The V gene's germline CDR1 is KGHSH and CDR2 LQKENI. The CDR3 region has the DNA TGTGCCAGCTCACCACCAATGACAGGGGGCAAAGGCTACACCTTC. This codes for CASSPPMTGGKGYTF.

This clonotype has ten or more counts. This rearrangement joins TRBV12-3 or TRBV12-4 to TRBJ2-2; 10 positions agree with TRBD2. J was trimmed by 4 bases and V by 4 bases; bases with no gene match: 0. The length of the CDR3 is 14 residues. CDR3 residues: CASSWTSGTGELFF. As DNA, the CDR3 is TGTGCCAGCAGTTGGACTAGCGGCACCGGGGAGCTGTTTTTT.

This clonotype was picked up many times. CDR3 in DNA: TGTGCCAGCAGTTACGGGACAGGGGATTCCTACGAGCAGTACTTC. Its translation: CASSYGTGDSYEQYF. The rearrangement joins TRBV6-5 to TRBJ2-7, with 10 bases identical to TRBD1. The germline V gene encodes CDR1 MNHEY and CDR2 SVGAGI. The trim removed 2 bases at V and 1 base at J, leaving 2 bases unmatched. The CDR3 covers 15 residues.

This clonotype has a count of ten or more. The chain links TRBV9 to TRBJ2-2, with D possibly matching TRBD2 (5 bases). The CDR3 totals 14 residues. V dropped 5 bases and J dropped 0 bases, with 8 bases sitting between them. CDR1 and CDR2 (germline): SGDLS, YYNGEE. The CDR3 loop is CASREAPNTGELFF. The CDR3 DNA reads as TGTGCCAGCAGGGAGGCCCCGAACACCGGGGAGCTGTTTTTT.